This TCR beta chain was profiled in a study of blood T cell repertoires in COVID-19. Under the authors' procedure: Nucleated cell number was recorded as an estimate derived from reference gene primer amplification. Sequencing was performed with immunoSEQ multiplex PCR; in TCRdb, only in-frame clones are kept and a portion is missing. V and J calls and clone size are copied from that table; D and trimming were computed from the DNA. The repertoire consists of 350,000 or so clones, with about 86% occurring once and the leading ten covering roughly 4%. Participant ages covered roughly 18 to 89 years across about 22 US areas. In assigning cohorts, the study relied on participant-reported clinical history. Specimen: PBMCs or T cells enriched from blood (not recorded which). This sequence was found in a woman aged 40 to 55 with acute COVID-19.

As DNA, the CDR3 is TGTGCCAGTAGCAGTAGACAGGGTAACACTGAAGCTTTCTTT. This translates into CASSSRQGNTEAFF. V and J are TRBV19 and TRBJ1-1; TRBD1 matches 7 bases. V was pared by 6 bases and J by 2 bases, with 6 bases of the junction left unmatched. This CDR3 has 14 residues. Germline V gene data show CDR1 as LNHDA and CDR2 as SQIVND (reference sequence).